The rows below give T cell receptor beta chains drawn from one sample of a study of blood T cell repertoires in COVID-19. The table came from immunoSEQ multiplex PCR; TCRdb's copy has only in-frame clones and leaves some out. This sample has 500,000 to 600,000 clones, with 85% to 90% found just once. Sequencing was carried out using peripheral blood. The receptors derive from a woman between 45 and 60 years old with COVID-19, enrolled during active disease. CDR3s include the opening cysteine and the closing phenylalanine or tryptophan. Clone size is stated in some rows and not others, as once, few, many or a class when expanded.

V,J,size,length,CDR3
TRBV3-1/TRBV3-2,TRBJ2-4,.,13,CASRPRSKNIQYF
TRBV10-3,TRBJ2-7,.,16,CAIKGQGARGRHEQYF
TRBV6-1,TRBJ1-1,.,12,CASTRRGTEAFF
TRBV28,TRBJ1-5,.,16,CASSFPQGGSNQPQHF
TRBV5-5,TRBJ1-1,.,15,CASTRQITLNTEAFF
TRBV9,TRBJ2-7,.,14,CASSVSGTGYEQYF
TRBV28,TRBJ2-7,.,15,CASSITGGVTYEQYF
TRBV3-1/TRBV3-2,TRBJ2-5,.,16,CASSQVTVRYQETQYF
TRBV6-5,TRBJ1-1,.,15,CASSYSGTDNTEAFF
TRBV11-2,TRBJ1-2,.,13,CASSFMGGLGGTF
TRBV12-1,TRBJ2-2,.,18,CASSSLPALFSGNGELFF
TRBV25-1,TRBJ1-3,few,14,CASSADRAGNTIYF
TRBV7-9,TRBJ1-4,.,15,CASRSGIGQREKLFF
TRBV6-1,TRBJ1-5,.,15,CASSPVDRATQPQHF
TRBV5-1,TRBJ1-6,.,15,CASSNQGASNSPLHF
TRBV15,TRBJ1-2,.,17,CATSPVGVTGPLTGYTF
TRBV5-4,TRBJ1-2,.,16,CASSLHSTGANYGYTF
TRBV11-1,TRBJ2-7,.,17,CASSLAGSRDSAYEQYF
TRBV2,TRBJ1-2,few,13,CASRMTGVGGYTF
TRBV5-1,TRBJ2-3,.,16,CASSLALGASTDTQYF
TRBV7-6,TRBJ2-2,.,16,CASSSSRGGRTGELFF
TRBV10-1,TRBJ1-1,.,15,CASSESTGENTEAFF